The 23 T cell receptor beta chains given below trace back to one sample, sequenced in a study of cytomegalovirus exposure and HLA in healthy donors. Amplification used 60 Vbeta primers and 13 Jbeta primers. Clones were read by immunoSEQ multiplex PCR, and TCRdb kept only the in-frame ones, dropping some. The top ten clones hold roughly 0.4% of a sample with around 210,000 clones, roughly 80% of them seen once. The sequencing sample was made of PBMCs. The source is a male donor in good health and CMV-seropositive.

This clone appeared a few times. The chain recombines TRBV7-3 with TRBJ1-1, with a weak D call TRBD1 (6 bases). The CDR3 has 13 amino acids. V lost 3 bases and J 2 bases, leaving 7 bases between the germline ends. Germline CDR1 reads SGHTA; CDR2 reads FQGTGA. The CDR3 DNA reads TGTGCCAGCAGCTTGACAGGAAACACTGAAGCTTTCTTT. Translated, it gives CASSLTGNTEAFF.

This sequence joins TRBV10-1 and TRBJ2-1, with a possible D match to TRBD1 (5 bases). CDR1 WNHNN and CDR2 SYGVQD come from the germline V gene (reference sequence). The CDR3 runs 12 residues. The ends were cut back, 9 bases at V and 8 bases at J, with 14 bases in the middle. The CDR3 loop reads CARKPTGHEQFF. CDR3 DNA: TGCGCCAGAAAACCCACAGGTCATGAGCAGTTCTTC.

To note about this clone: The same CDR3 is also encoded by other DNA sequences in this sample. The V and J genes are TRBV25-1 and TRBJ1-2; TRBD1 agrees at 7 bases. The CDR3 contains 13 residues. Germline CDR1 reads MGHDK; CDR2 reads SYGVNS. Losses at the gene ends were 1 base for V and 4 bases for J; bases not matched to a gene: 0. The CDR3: CASSESGGYGYTF. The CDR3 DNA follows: TGTGCCAGCAGTGAATCAGGGGGCTATGGCTACACCTTC.

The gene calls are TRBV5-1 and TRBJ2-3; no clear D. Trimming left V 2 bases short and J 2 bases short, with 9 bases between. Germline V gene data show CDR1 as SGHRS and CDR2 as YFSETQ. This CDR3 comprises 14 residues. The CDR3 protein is CASSLSPYTDTQYF. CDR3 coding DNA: TGCGCCAGCAGCTTAAGCCCGTACACAGATACGCAGTATTTT.

The CDR3 nucleotides are TGTGCCAGCAGTTCCGGCGGGGCAAATACTAACTATGGCTACACCTTC. Translation: CASSSGGANTNYGYTF. The chain combines TRBV28 with TRBJ1-2; tentative D call: TRBD1 (5 bases). Trimming shortened V by 4 bases and J by 0 bases, and 15 bases separated the two germline ends. Germline V gene sequence: CDR1 MDHEN, CDR2 SYDVKM. This CDR3 spans 16 amino acids.

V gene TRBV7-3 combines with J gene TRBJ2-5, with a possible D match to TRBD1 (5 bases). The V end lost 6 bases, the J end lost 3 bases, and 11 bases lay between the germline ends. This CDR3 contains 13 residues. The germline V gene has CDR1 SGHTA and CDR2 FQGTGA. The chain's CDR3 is CASSLQVEETQYF. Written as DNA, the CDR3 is TGTGCCAGCAGTTTACAGGTGGAAGAGACCCAGTACTTC.

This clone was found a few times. The CDR3 DNA follows: TGTGCCACCATAGGCCTCGCAGGGGGGGAGCTGTTTTTT. Encoded protein: CATIGLAGGELFF. This chain links TRBV15 with TRBJ2-2; maybe TRBD1 (5 bases). V was pared by 7 bases and J by 8 bases, with 14 bases between. The CDR3 length is 13 residues. CDR1 is LNHNV and CDR2 is YYDKDF in the germline V gene (reference sequence).

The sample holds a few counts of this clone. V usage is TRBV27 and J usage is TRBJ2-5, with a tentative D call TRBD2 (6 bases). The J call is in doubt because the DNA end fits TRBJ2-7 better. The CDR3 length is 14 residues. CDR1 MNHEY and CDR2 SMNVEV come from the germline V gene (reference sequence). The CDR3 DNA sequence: TGTGCCAGCAGTTTATCCGGGACTTTCTACGAGCAGTACTTC. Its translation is CASSLSGTFYEQYF.

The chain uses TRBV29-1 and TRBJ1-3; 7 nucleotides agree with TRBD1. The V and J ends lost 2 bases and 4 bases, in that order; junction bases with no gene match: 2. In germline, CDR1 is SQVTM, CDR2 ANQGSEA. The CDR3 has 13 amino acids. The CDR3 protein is CSVERRGGNTIYF. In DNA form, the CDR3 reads TGCAGCGTTGAACGCAGGGGGGGAAACACCATATATTTT.

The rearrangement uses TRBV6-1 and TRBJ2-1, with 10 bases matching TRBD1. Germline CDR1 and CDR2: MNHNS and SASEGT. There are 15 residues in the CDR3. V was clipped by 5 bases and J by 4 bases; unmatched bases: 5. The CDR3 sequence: CASSSPGQGYNEQFF. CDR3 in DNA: TGTGCCAGCAGTTCTCCGGGACAGGGGTACAATGAGCAGTTCTTC.

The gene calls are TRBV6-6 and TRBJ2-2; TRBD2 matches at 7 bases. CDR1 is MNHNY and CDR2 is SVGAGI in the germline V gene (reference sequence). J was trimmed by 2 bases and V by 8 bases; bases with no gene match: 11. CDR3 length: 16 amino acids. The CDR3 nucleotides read TGTGCCAGCCTATTTTCGCGGGAGATTAACACCGGGGAGCTGTTTTTT. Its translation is CASLFSREINTGELFF.

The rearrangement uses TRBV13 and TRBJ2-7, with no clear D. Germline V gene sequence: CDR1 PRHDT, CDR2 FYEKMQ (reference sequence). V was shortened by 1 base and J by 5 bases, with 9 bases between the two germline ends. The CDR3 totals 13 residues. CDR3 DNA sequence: TGTGCCAGCAGCTTAGACAAAACCCACGAGCAGTACTTC. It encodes CASSLDKTHEQYF.

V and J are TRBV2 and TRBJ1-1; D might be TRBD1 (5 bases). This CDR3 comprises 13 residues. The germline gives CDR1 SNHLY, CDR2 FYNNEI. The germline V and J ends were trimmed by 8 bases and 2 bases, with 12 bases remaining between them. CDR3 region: CASHQGQNTEAFF. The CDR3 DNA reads TGTGCCAGCCACCAGGGCCAAAACACTGAAGCTTTCTTT.

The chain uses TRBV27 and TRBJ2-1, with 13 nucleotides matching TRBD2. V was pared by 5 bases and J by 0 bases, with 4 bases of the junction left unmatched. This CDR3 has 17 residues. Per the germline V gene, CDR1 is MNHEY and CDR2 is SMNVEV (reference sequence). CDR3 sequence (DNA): TGTGCCAGCAGTACGGGACTAGCGGGGCCCTCCTACAATGAGCAGTTCTTC. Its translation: CASSTGLAGPSYNEQFF.

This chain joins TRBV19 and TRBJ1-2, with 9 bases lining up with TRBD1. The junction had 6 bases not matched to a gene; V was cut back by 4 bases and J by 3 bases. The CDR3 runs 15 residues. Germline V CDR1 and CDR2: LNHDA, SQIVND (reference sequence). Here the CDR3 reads CASSTSTGGDYGYTF. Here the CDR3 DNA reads TGTGCCAGTAGTACCAGTACAGGGGGCGACTATGGCTACACCTTC.

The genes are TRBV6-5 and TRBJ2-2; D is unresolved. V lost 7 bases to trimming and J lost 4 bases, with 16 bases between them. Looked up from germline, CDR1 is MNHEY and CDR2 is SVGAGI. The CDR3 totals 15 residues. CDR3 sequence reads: CASNCSSKSTGELFF. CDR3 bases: TGTGCCAGCAATTGCTCCAGTAAGTCCACCGGGGAGCTGTTTTTT.

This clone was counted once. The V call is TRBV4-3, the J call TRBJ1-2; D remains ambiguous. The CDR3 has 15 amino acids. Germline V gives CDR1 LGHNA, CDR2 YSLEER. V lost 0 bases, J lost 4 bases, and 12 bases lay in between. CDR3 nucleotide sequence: TGCGCCAGCAGCCAAGAGAGGTCGGTAGGCTATGGCTACACCTTC. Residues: CASSQERSVGYGYTF.

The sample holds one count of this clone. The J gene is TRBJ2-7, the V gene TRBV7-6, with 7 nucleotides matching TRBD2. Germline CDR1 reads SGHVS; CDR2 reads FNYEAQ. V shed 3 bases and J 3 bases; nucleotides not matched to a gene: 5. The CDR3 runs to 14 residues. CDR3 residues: CASSFGLADYEQYF. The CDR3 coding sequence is TGTGCCAGCAGCTTTGGCCTAGCGGACTACGAGCAGTACTTC.

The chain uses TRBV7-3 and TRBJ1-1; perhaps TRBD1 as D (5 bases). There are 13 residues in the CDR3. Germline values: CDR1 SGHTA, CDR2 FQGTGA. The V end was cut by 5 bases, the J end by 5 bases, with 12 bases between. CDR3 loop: CASSPQGWTEAFF. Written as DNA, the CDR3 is TGTGCCAGCAGCCCTCAGGGATGGACTGAAGCTTTCTTT.

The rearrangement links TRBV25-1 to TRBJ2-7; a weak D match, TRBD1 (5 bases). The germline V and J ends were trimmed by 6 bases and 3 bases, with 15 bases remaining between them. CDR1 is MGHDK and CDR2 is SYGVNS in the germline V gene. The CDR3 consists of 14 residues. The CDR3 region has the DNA TGTGCCAGCAGCCCCTCTACAGGCTACTACGAGCAGTACTTC. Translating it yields CASSPSTGYYEQYF.

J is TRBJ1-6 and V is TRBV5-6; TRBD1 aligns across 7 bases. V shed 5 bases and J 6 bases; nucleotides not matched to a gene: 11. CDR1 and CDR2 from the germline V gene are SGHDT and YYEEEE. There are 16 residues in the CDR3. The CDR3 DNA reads TGTGCCAGCAGACCAGACAGGGCTGCCACTAATTCACCCCTCCACTTT. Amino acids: CASRPDRAATNSPLHF. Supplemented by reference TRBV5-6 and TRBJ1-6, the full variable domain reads DAGVTQSPTHLIKTRGQQVTLRCSPKSGHDTVSWYQQALGQGPQFIFQYYEEEERQRGNFPDRFSGHQFPNYSSELNVNALLLGDSALYLCASRPDRAATNSPLHFGNGTRLTVT.

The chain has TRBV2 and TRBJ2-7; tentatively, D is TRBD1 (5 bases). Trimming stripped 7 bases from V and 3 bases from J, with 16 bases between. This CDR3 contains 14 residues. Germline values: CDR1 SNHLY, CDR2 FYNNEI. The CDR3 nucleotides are TGTGCCAGCACCAGGGCCAGCCAGATCTACGAGCAGTACTTC. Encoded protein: CASTRASQIYEQYF.

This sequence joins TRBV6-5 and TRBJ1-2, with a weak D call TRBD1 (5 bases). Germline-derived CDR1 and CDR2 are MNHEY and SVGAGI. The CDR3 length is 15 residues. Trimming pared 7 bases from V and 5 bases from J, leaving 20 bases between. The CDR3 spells CASIQGFENSYGYTF. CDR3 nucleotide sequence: TGTGCCAGCATCCAGGGTTTCGAGAATAGTTATGGCTACACCTTC.